A selection of T cell receptor beta chains follows, all from one sample in a study of blood T cell repertoires in COVID-19. Measured with immunoSEQ multiplex PCR; TCRdb has only the in-frame clones, and not every one. This repertoire shows about 120,000 clones, 90% found once; its top ten account for 3.5% to 4.5%. The sequencing input was peripheral blood. These receptors were collected from a woman aged 60-75 years with COVID-19, enrolled during active disease. Both conserved end residues are part of each CDR3. The order of the fields is clone size, J gene, V gene, D gene, CDR3 protein, CDR3 DNA. The D gene is left open where the match is weak. Clone size is not always given. Where it is, it says once, few, many or a class for expanded clones.

size: few
J: TRBJ1-2
V: TRBV6-5
D: TRBD1
CDR3: CASSSSGGYGYTF
DNA: TGTGCCAGCAGTTCCTCAGGGGGCTATGGCTACACCTTC

size: .
J: TRBJ1-2
V: TRBV7-2
D: .
CDR3: CASSLDQGLRATF
DNA: TGTGCCAGCAGCTTAGACCAGGGGCTCCGGGCCACCTTC

size: .
J: TRBJ1-6
V: TRBV10-2
D: TRBD1
CDR3: CASKMDRGYNSPLHF
DNA: TGCGCCAGCAAAATGGACAGGGGATATAATTCACCCCTCCACTTT

size: .
J: TRBJ2-5
V: TRBV5-4
D: TRBD1
CDR3: CASSLGDRGLPQETQYF
DNA: TGTGCCAGCAGCTTAGGGGACAGGGGGCTCCCCCAAGAGACCCAGTACTTC

size: .
J: TRBJ2-2
V: TRBV24-1
D: .
CDR3: CATSDLGQGNTGELFF
DNA: TGTGCCACCAGTGATTTGGGGCAGGGGAACACCGGGGAGCTGTTTTTT

size: .
J: TRBJ2-5
V: TRBV7-9
D: TRBD2
CDR3: CASSLTSTNPWTQYF
DNA: TGTGCCAGCAGCTTGACTAGCACAAACCCCTGGACCCAGTACTTC

size: .
J: TRBJ1-5
V: TRBV7-2
D: .
CDR3: CASSLGRGNQPQHF
DNA: TGTGCCAGCAGCTTAGGGCGGGGCAATCAGCCCCAGCATTTT

size: .
J: TRBJ2-1
V: TRBV19
D: TRBD2
CDR3: CASSKTSGDDEQFF
DNA: TGTGCCAGTAGTAAGACTAGCGGGGACGATGAGCAGTTCTTC

size: .
J: TRBJ1-1
V: TRBV7-3
D: TRBD1
CDR3: CASGESGGTEAFF
DNA: TGTGCCAGCGGGGAGTCAGGGGGCACTGAAGCTTTCTTT

size: .
J: TRBJ2-2
V: TRBV5-1
D: .
CDR3: CASSWETGNTGELFF
DNA: TGCGCCAGCAGCTGGGAGACAGGGAACACCGGGGAGCTGTTTTTT

size: .
J: TRBJ2-1
V: TRBV5-1
D: TRBD1
CDR3: CASSLAGQGRNEQFF
DNA: TGCGCCAGCAGCTTGGCGGGACAGGGACGTAATGAGCAGTTCTTC

size: .
J: TRBJ1-1
V: TRBV7-9
D: .
CDR3: CASTTGSNTEAFF
DNA: TGTGCCAGTACCACCGGGTCGAATACTGAAGCTTTCTTT

size: .
J: TRBJ1-2
V: TRBV6-5
D: TRBD1
CDR3: CASRDGTGMRGYTF
DNA: TGTGCCAGCAGGGACGGGACAGGGATGCGAGGCTACACCTTC

size: .
J: TRBJ1-1
V: TRBV30
D: TRBD1
CDR3: CAWSIQGAGEAFF
DNA: TGTGCCTGGAGCATACAGGGGGCAGGTGAAGCTTTCTTT

size: .
J: TRBJ2-2
V: TRBV4-2
D: .
CDR3: CASSQDLRTGELFF
DNA: TGTGCCAGCAGCCAAGATTTGAGAACCGGGGAGCTGTTTTTT

size: .
J: TRBJ1-3
V: TRBV15
D: .
CDR3: CATKNGVSSGNTIYF
DNA: TGTGCCACAAAGAACGGGGTCTCTTCTGGAAACACCATATATTTT

size: .
J: TRBJ2-7
V: TRBV6-5
D: .
CDR3: CASNTNRGVNEQYF
DNA: TGTGCCAGCAACACGAATCGGGGAGTCAACGAGCAGTACTTC

size: .
J: TRBJ1-1
V: TRBV6-2/TRBV6-3
D: .
CDR3: CASSFRLSEAFF
DNA: TGTGCCAGCAGTTTTCGACTGAGTGAAGCTTTCTTT

size: .
J: TRBJ2-7
V: TRBV2
D: .
CDR3: CASKRQYEQYF
DNA: TGTGCCAGCAAGCGGCAGTACGAGCAGTACTTC

size: .
J: TRBJ1-3
V: TRBV24-1
D: .
CDR3: CATSDYRGHRSGNTIYF
DNA: TGTGCCACCAGTGACTACCGTGGTCACCGCTCTGGAAACACCATATATTTT

size: .
J: TRBJ1-5
V: TRBV19
D: TRBD1
CDR3: CASSIDRQGARQPQHF
DNA: TGTGCCAGTAGTATAGACCGACAGGGGGCTAGACAGCCCCAGCATTTT

size: .
J: TRBJ1-2
V: TRBV5-1
D: .
CDR3: CASSPGDGGLPGYTF
DNA: TGCGCCAGCAGCCCGGGGGACGGGGGGCTTCCAGGCTACACCTTC

size: .
J: TRBJ2-1
V: TRBV10-2
D: TRBD2
CDR3: CASDSGGADNEQFF
DNA: TGCGCCAGTGATAGCGGGGGGGCCGACAATGAGCAGTTCTTC

size: .
J: TRBJ2-1
V: TRBV6-5
D: TRBD2
CDR3: CASRGGLAIYNEQFF
DNA: TGTGCCAGCAGGGGAGGGCTAGCGATCTACAATGAGCAGTTCTTC

size: .
J: TRBJ2-1
V: TRBV20-1
D: TRBD2
CDR3: CSASHPLAGGPHEQFF
DNA: TGCAGTGCTAGTCATCCGCTAGCGGGGGGGCCCCATGAGCAGTTCTTC

size: .
J: TRBJ2-5
V: TRBV14
D: TRBD2
CDR3: CASSQVLAGGLETQYF
DNA: TGTGCCAGCAGCCAAGTGCTAGCGGGGGGTCTAGAGACCCAGTACTTC

size: .
J: TRBJ2-5
V: TRBV18
D: .
CDR3: CASSPRAGVVETQYF
DNA: TGTGCCAGCTCACCAAGGGCAGGGGTTGTAGAGACCCAGTACTTC

size: .
J: TRBJ2-2
V: TRBV5-1
D: TRBD2
CDR3: CASSITGTRGTGELFF
DNA: TGCGCCAGCAGCATCACCGGGACTAGAGGCACCGGGGAGCTGTTTTTT